The 2 T cell receptor beta chains presented below share a single source sample, sequenced in a study of control samples from healthy donors and cancer patients. This table comes from immunoSEQ multiplex PCR, and its TCRdb copy is limited to in-frame clones, with some not included. The repertoire consists of about 70,000 clones, with around 82% occurring once and the leading ten covering 25% to 35%. Sequencing was performed on blood. These receptors were taken from a man aged 50 to 59 in good health.

This clone was seen a handful of times. This rearrangement joins TRBV12-3 or TRBV12-4 to TRBJ1-2; D remains ambiguous. Between the trimmed V and J ends, which lost 6 bases and 2 bases, there was a span of 4 bases. The CDR3 sequence is 11 residues long. In DNA, the CDR3 is TGTGCCAGCAGCGGGAACTATGGCTACACCTTC. It codes for CASSGNYGYTF.

The V call is TRBV14, the J call TRBJ1-1, with TRBD1 as a possible D gene (5 bases). Trimming cost V 4 bases and J 7 bases, with 10 bases left between them. The germline V gene has CDR1 SGHDN and CDR2 FVKESK. The CDR3 spans 12 residues. The CDR3 sequence: CASSLVTGEAFF. The CDR3 nucleotides are TGTGCCAGCAGCCTCGTCACAGGTGAAGCTTTCTTT.